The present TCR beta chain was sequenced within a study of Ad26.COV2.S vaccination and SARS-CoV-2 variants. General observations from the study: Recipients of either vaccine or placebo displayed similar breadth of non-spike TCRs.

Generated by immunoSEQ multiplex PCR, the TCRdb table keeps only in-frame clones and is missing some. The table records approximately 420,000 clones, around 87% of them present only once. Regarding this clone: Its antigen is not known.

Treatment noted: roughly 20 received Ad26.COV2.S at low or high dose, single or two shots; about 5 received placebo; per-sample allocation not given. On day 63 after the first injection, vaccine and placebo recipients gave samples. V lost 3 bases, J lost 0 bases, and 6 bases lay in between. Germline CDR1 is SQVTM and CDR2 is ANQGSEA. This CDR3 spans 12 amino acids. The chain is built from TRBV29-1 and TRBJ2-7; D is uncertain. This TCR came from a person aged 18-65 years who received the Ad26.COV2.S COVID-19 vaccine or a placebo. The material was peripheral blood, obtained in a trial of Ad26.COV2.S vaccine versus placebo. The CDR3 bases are TGCAGCGTTGAGGCGGCCTCCTACGAGCAGTACTTC. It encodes CSVEAASYEQYF.